This TCR beta chain was sequenced for a study of CD8+ T cells in alopecia areata. On the study more broadly: Among treated patients, oral tofacitinib was administered at 5 to 10 mg twice daily. Tofacitinib administration persisted for 6 to 18 months, succeeded by 6 months off drug.

V was trimmed by 0 bases and J by 4 bases, leaving 4 bases between them. In germline, CDR1 is SQVTM, CDR2 ANQGSEA. CDR3 length equals 12 residues. Treatment: oral pan-JAK inhibitor, 5-10 mg twice daily. Reverse transcription of extracted RNA yielded cDNA, which provided the sequencing template. Assay used: immunoSEQ multiplex PCR; TCRdb lists only in-frame clones, some missing. Here the sample spans approximately 150,000 clones, less than 70% being singletons. As for this clone: What it recognizes is unknown. Within the sample, other DNA sequences also encode this same CDR3.

The study, taken as a whole, reports: For lesional scalp, especially alopecia totalis/universalis, clonality was higher than in normal scalp.

The TCR was taken from a human donor with alopecia areata. Sequencing was performed on CD4+ T cells sorted from blood, taken at week 24, from a patient treated with tofacitinib. The chain joins TRBV29-1 to TRBJ1-5; D is ambiguous. The CDR3: CSVEEGNQPQHF. CDR3 DNA sequence: TGCAGCGTTGAAGAGGGGAATCAGCCCCAGCATTTT.